This T cell receptor (beta chain) was obtained from a study of T cell changes during pregnancy in multiple sclerosis. Some clones are missing from TCRdb's copy, which holds only in-frame ones; the method was immunoSEQ multiplex PCR. Of tens of thousands of clones in the sample, 92% were seen once. The V gene lost 0 bases and the J gene lost 3 bases, with 9 bases spanning the gap. CDR3 length: 14 residues. Germline CDR1 reads SGHDN; CDR2 reads FVKESK. This sample comprised peripheral blood, obtained before pregnancy. The V call is TRBV14, the J call TRBJ2-7; D is ambiguous. This clonotype was sampled from a female donor with multiple sclerosis, enrolled in a pregnancy study. The CDR3 sequence is CASSQDLVNYEQYF. The CDR3 DNA follows: TGTGCCAGCAGCCAAGACCTAGTCAACTACGAGCAGTACTTC. Based on the CDR3 plus reference TRBV14 and TRBJ2-7, the full variable domain is EAGVTQFPSHSVIEKGQTVTLRCDPISGHDNLYWYRRVMGKEIKFLLHFVKESKQDESGMPNNRFLAERTGGTYSTLKVQPAELEDSGVYFCASSQDLVNYEQYFGPGTRLTVT.